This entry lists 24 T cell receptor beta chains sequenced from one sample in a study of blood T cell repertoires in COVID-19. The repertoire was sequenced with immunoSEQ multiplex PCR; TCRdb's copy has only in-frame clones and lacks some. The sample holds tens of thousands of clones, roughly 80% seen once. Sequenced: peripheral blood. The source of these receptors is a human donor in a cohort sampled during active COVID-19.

CDR3 in amino acids: CASSVKAGPYTGELFF. The CDR3 nucleotides are TGTGCCAGCAGCGTTAAAGCGGGGCCATACACCGGGGAGCTGTTTTTT. The V gene is TRBV9, the J gene TRBJ2-2; 7 bases align to TRBD2. V was clipped by 2 bases and J by 3 bases; unmatched bases: 7. This CDR3 spans 16 amino acids. In germline, CDR1 is SGDLS, CDR2 YYNGEE.

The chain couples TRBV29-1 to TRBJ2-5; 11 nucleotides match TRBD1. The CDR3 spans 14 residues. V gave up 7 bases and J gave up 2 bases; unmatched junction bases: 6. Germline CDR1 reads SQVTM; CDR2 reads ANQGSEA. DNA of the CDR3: TGCAGCGGGGACAGGGGGACAGGGCAAGAGACCCAGTACTTC. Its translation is CSGDRGTGQETQYF.

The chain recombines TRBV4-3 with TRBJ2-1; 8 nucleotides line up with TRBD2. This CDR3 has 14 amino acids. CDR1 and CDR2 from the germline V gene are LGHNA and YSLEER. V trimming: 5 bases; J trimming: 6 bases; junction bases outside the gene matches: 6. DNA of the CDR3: TGCGCCAGCAGCAGCGGGAGTTCCCTCAATGAGCAGTTCTTC. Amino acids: CASSSGSSLNEQFF.

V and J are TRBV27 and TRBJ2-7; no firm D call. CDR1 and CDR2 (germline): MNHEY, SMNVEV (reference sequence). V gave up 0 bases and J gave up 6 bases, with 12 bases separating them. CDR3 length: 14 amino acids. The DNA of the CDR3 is TGTGCCAGCAGTTTATCGGCTAGGTTGGGCGAGCAGTACTTC. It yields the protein CASSLSARLGEQYF.

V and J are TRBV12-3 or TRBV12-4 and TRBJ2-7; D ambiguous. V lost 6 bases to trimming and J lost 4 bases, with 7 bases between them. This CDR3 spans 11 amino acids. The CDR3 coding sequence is TGTGCCAGCAGCCTAGGTTACGAGCAGTACTTC. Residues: CASSLGYEQYF.

This CDR3 is CSASTGTRARDEQFF. CDR3 DNA sequence: TGCAGTGCTAGTACCGGGACTAGGGCGAGGGATGAGCAGTTCTTC. This chain joins TRBV20-1 and TRBJ2-1; 8 positions agree with TRBD2. The CDR3 runs 15 residues. Germline loops: CDR1 DFQATT, CDR2 SNEGSKA (reference sequence). V shed 3 bases and J 8 bases; nucleotides not matched to a gene: 12.

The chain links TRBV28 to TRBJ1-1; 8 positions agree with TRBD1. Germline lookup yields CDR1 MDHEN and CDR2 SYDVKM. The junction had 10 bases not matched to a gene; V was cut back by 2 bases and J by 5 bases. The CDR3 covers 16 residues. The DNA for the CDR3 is TGTGCCAGCAGTTTAGATGGGAGGACAGGGCGAACTGAAGCTTTCTTT. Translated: CASSLDGRTGRTEAFF.

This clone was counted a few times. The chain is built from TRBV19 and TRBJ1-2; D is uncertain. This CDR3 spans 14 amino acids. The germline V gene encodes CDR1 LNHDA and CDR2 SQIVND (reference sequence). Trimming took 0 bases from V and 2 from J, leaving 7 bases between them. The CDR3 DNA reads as TGTGCCAGTAGTATAGAGGAGGGCAACTATGGCTACACCTTC. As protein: CASSIEEGNYGYTF.

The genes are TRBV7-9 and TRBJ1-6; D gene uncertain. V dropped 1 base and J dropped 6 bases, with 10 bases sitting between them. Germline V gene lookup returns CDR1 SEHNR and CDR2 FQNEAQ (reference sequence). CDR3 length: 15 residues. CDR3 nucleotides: TGTGCCAGCAGCTTAGAAAGAGGGTCTAATTCACCCCTCCACTTT. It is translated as CASSLERGSNSPLHF.

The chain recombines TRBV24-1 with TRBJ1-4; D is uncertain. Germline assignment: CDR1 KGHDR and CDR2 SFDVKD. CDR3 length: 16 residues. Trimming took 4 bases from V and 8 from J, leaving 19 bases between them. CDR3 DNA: TGTGCCACCAGTGAATCTACCGGGCCTAGGAGGGAAAAACTGTTTTTT. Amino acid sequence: CATSESTGPRREKLFF.

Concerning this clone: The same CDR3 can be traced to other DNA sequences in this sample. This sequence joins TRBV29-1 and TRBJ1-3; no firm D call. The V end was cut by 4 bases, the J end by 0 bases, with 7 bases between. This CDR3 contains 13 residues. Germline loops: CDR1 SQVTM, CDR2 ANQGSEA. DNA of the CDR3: TGCAGCGTTGCGCCGAGCTCTGGAAACACCATATATTTT. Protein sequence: CSVAPSSGNTIYF.

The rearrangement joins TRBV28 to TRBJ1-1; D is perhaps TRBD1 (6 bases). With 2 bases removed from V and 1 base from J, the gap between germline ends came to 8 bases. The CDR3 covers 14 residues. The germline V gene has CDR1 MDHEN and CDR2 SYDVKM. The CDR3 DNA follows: TGTGCCAGCAGTTTAGCGGGGGCGAACACTGAAGCTTTCTTT. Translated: CASSLAGANTEAFF.

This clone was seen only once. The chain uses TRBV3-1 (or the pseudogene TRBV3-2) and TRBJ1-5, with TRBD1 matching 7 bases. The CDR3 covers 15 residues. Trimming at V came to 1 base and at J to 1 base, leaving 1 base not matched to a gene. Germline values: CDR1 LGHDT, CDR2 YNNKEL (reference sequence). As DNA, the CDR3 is TGTGCCAGCAGCCAAGGCAGGGGGAGCAATCAGCCCCAGCATTTT. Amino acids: CASSQGRGSNQPQHF.

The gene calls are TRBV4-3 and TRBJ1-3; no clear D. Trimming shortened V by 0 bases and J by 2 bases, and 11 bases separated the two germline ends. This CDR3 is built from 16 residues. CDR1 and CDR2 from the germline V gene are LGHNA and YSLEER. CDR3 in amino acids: CASSQDDAEPGNTIYF. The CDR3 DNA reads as TGCGCCAGCAGCCAAGATGACGCGGAGCCTGGAAACACCATATATTTT.

As DNA, the CDR3 is TGTGCCAGCAGTACGGGACTAGCGGAGAATACGCAGTATTTT. This codes for CASSTGLAENTQYF. The chain joins TRBV27 to TRBJ2-3; 11 bases line up with TRBD2. Looked up from germline, CDR1 is MNHEY and CDR2 is SMNVEV (reference sequence). J lost 7 bases, V lost 5 bases, and 5 bases had no gene match. The CDR3 length is 14 residues.

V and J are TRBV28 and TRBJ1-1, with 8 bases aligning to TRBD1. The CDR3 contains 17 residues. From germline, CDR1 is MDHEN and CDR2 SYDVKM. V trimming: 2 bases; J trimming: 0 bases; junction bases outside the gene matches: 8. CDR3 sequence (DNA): TGTGCCAGCAGTTTAACTTGGGACAGGAGATTGAACACTGAAGCTTTCTTT. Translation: CASSLTWDRRLNTEAFF.

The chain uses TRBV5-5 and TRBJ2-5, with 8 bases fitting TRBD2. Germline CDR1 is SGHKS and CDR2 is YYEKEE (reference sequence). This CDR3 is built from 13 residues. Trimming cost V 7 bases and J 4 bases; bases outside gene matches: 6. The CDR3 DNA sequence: TGTGCCAGCGGTAGCGGGACTATAGAGACCCAGTACTTC. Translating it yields CASGSGTIETQYF.

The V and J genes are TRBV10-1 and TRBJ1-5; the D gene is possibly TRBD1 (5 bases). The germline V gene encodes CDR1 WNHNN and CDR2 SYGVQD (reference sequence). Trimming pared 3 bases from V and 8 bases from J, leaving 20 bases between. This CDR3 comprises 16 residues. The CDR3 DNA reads TGCGCCAGCAGTGAAGGACTAGGACACCTTAATGAGCCCCAGCATTTT. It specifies CASSEGLGHLNEPQHF.

CDR3 sequence: CATHPGFNTEAFF. The CDR3 DNA reads TGTGCCACACACCCGGGGTTTAACACTGAAGCTTTCTTT. The rearrangement links TRBV19 to TRBJ1-1; unclear D gene. CDR1 is LNHDA and CDR2 is SQIVND in the germline V gene (reference sequence). V was clipped by 10 bases and J by 2 bases, with 14 bases between them. This CDR3 is 13 amino acids long.

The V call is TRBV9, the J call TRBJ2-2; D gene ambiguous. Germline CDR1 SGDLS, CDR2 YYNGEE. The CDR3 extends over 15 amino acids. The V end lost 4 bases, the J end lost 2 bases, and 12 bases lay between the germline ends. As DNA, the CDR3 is TGTGCCAGCAGCCTACGTAGAGCTAACACCGGGGAGCTGTTTTTT. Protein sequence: CASSLRRANTGELFF. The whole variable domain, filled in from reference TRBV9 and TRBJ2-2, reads DSGVTQTPKHLITATGQRVTLRCSPRSGDLSVYWYQQSLDQGLQFLIQYYNGEERAKGNILERFSAQQFPDLHSELNLSSLELGDSALYFCASSLRRANTGELFFGEGSRLTVL.

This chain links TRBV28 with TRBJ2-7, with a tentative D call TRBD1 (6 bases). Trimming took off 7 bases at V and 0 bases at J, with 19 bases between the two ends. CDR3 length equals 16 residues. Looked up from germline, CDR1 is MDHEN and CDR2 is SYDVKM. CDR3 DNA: TGTGCCAGCACTAAGGGTGGGGGCACCCACTCCTACGAGCAGTACTTC. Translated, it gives CASTKGGGTHSYEQYF.

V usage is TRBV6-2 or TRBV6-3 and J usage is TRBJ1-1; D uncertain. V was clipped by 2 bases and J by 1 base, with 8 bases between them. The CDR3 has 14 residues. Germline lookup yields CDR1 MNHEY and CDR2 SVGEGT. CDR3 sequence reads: CASSYPRRNTEAFF. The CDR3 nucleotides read TGTGCCAGCAGTTACCCTAGAAGGAACACTGAAGCTTTCTTT.

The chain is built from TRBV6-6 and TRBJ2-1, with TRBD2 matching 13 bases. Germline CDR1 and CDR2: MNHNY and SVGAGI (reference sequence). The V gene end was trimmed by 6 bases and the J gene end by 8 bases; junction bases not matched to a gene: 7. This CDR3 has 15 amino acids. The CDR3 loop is CASSRRTSGSHEQFF. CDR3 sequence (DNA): TGTGCCAGCAGCCGTCGGACTAGCGGGAGCCATGAGCAGTTCTTC.

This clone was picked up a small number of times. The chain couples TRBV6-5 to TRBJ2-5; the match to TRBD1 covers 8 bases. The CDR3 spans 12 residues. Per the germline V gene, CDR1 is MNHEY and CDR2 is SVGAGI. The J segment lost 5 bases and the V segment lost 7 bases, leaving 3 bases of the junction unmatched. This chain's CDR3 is CASTDRDETQYF. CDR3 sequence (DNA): TGTGCCAGCACGGACAGGGATGAGACCCAGTACTTC.